Listed below are T cell receptor beta chains from one sample, sequenced in a study of low-dose radiotherapy and immunotherapy resistance in tumors. Each CDR3 protein is one row after TCRdb ran MiXCR on the reads. Altogether about 47,000 distinct CDR3 sequences are present, about 12% being singletons, with the ten largest covering approximately 6.2%. The material sequenced was PBMCs, taken before treatment. The receptor source for this set is a female donor with ovarian cancer. The CDR3 runs from the conserved cysteine through the conserved F or W. Each record gives: J gene, V gene, D gene, CDR3 protein. The D gene is left open where the match is weak.

>TRBJ2-3|TRBV20-1|TRBD1
CSAIDRGWTDTQYF
>TRBJ2-7|TRBV12-5|NA
CASGNGARSEQYF
>TRBJ1-1|TRBV5-5|NA
CASSFRTRGTEAFF
>TRBJ2-2|TRBV7-8|TRBD2
CASSLGRTSGGMNTGELFF
>TRBJ1-5|TRBV30|NA
CACLPRGSNQPQHF
>TRBJ2-5|TRBV7-3|TRBD1
CASSPTGTGIGTQYF
>TRBJ2-6|TRBV4-1|NA
CASSQAERVTGANVLTF
>TRBJ2-5|TRBV2|NA
CASSVERIGETQYF
>TRBJ1-6|TRBV6-6|TRBD1
CASSFTGDNSPLHF
>TRBJ2-7|TRBV27|NA
CASSSSREQYF
>TRBJ1-5|TRBV9|NA
CASRKTSQHF
>TRBJ2-1|TRBV5-4|NA
CASSFLAGRLNEQFF
>TRBJ1-5|TRBV10-3|NA
CAIREEGQPQHF
>TRBJ1-5|TRBV5-1|TRBD1
CASSLEGTGVQPQHF